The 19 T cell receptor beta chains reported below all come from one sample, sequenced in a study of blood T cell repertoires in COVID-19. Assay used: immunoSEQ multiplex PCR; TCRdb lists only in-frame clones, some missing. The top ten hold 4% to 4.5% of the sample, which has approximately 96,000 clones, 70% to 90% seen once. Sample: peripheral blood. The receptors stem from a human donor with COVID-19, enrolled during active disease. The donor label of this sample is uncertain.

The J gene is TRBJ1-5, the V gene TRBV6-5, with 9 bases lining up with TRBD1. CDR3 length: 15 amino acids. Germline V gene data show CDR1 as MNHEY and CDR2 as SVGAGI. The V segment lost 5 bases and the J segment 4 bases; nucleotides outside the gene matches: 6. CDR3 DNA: TGTGCCAGCAGTAGGGACAGGGAGTGGAATCAGCCCCAGCATTTT. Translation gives CASSRDREWNQPQHF.

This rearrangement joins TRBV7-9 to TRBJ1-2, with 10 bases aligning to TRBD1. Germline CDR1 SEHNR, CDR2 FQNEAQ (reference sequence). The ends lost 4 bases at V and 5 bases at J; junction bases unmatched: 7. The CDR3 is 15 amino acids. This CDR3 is CASSSGTGEAYGYTF. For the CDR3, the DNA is TGTGCCAGCAGCTCCGGGACAGGGGAGGCATATGGCTACACCTTC.

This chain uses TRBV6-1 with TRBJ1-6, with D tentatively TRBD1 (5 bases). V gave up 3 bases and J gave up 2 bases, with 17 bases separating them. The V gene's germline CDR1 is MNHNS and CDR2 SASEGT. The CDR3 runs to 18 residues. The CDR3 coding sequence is TGTGCCAGCAGTGAGTCTCGGGCAGGGCCGACCTATAATTCACCCCTCCACTTT. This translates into CASSESRAGPTYNSPLHF.

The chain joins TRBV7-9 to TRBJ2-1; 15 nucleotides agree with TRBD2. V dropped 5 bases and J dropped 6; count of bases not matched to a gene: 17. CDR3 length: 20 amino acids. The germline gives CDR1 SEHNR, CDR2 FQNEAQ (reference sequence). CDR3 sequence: CASSKTLGLAGGSLGNEQFF. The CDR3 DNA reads TGTGCCAGCAGCAAGACCCTGGGACTAGCGGGGGGTTCGCTCGGCAATGAGCAGTTCTTC.

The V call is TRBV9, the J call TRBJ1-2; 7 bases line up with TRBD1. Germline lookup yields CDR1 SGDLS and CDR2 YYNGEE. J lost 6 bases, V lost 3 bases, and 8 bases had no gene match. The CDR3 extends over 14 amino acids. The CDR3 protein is CASSATGFHNGYTF. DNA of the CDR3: TGTGCCAGCAGCGCGACAGGGTTCCATAATGGCTACACCTTC.

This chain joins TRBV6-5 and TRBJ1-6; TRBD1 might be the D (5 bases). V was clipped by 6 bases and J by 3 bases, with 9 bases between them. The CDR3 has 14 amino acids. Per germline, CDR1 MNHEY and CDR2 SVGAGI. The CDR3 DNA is TGTGCCAGCAGCCGACAGAACTATAATTCACCCCTCCACTTT. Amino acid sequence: CASSRQNYNSPLHF.

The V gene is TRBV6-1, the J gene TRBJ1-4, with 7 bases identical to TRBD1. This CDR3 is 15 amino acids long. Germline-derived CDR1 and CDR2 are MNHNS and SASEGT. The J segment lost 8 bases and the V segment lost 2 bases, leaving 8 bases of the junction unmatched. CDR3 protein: CASSEFLGGGEKLFF. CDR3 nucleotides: TGTGCCAGCAGTGAATTCTTAGGGGGCGGGGAAAAACTGTTTTTT.

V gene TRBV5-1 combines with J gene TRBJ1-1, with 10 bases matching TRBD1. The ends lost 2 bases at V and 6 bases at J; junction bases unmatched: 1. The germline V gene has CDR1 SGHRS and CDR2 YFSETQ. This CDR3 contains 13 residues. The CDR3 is CASSFGQGAEAFF. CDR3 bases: TGCGCCAGCAGCTTCGGACAGGGGGCTGAAGCTTTCTTT. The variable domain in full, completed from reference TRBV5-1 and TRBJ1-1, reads KAGVTQTPRYLIKTRGQQVTLSCSPISGHRSVSWYQQTPGQGLQFLFEYFSETQRNKGNFPGRFSGRQFSNSRSEMNVSTLELGDSALYLCASSFGQGAEAFFGQGTRLTVV.

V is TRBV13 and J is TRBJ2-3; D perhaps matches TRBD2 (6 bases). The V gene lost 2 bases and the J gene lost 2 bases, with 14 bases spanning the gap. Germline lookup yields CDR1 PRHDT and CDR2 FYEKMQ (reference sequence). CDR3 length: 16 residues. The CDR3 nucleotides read TGTGCCAGCAGCTTATACCGGGACTCGCTCACAGATACGCAGTATTTT. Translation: CASSLYRDSLTDTQYF.

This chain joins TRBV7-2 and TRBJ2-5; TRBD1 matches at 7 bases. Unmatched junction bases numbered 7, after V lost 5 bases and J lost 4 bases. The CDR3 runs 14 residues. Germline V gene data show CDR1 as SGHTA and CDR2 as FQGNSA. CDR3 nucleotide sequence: TGTGCCAGCAGCCAGACGACAGGGCGAGAGACCCAGTACTTC. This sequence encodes CASSQTTGRETQYF.

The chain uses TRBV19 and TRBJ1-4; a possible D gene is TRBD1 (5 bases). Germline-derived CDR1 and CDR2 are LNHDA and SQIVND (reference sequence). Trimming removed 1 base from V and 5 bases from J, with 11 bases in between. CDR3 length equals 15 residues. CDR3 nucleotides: TGTGCCAGTAGTATAGGTCAGGGAGGGAATGAAAAACTGTTTTTT. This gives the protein CASSIGQGGNEKLFF.

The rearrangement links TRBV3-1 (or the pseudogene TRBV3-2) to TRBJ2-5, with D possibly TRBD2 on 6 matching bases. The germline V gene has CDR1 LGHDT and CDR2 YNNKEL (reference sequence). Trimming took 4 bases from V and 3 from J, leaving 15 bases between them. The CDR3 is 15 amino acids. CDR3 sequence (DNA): TGTGCCAGCAGCCCCCTCGGAGGGGAGGAAGAGACCCAGTACTTC. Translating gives CASSPLGGEEETQYF.

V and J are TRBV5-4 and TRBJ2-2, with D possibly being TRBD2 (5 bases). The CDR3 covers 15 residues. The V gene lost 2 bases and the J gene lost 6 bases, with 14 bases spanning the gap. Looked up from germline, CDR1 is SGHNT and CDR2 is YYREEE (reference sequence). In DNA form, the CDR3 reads TGTGCCAGCAGCTTTGGGATCCTCGGGGCCGGGGAGCTGTTTTTT. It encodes CASSFGILGAGELFF. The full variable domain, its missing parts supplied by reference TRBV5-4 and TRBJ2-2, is ETGVTQSPTHLIKTRGQQVTLRCSSQSGHNTVSWYQQALGQGPQFIFQYYREEENGRGNFPPRFSGLQFPNYSSELNVNALELDDSALYLCASSFGILGAGELFFGEGSRLTVL.

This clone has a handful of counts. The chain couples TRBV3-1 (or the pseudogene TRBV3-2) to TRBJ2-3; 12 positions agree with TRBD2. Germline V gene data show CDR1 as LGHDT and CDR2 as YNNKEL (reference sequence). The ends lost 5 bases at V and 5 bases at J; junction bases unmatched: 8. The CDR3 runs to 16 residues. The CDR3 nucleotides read TGTGCCAGCAGCTTCCCTCTAGCGGGGGGGGGAGATACGCAGTATTTT. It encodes CASSFPLAGGGDTQYF.

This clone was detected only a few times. In nucleotides, the CDR3 is TGCGCCAGCACGGGGTCCACAGATACGCAGTATTTT. It encodes CASTGSTDTQYF. The chain has TRBV5-1 and TRBJ2-3; the D gene is possibly TRBD2 (5 bases). The V end was cut by 6 bases, the J end by 2 bases, with 7 bases between. CDR1 SGHRS and CDR2 YFSETQ come from the germline V gene. There are 12 residues in the CDR3.

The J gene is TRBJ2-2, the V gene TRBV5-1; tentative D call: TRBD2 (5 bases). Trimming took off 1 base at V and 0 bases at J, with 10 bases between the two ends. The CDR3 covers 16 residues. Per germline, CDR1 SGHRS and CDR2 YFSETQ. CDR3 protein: CASSLSAETNTGELFF. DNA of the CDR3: TGCGCCAGCAGCTTGTCAGCGGAGACGAACACCGGGGAGCTGTTTTTT.

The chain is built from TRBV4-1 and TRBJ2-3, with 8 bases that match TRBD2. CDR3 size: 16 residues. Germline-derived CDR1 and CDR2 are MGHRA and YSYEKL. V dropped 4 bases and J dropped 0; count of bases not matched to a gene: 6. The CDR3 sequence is CASSPGGTSSTDTQYF. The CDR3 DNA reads TGCGCCAGCAGCCCGGGGGGGACCTCTAGCACAGATACGCAGTATTTT.

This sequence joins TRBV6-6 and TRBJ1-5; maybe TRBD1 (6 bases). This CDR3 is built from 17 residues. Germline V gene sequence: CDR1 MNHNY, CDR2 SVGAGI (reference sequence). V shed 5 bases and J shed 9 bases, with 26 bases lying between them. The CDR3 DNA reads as TGTGCCAGCAGTCCCTCTCTTTGGACAGAGACTTTGCGGCCCCAGCATTTT. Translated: CASSPSLWTETLRPQHF.

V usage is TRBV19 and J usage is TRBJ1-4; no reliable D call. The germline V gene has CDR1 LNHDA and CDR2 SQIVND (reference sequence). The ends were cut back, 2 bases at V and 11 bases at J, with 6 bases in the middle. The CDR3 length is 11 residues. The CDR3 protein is CASSIPGKLFF. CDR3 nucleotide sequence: TGTGCCAGTAGTATACCGGGGAAACTGTTTTTT.